This TCR beta chain was documented in a study of tissue T cells after allogeneic stem cell transplantation. The V end lost 5 bases, the J end lost 3 bases, and 11 bases lay between the germline ends. Per germline, CDR1 MNHEY and CDR2 SMNVEV (reference sequence). The CDR3 is 13 amino acids. Profiled with immunoSEQ multiplex PCR; TCRdb holds only in-frame clones, not every one. This repertoire shows about 26,000 clones, 75% to 95% found once; its top ten account for 1.5% to 2%. The material was blood, obtained before transplantation. This TCR was recovered from a male donor older than 55 who later had graft-versus-host disease after an allogeneic stem cell transplant. The genes are TRBV27 and TRBJ2-7; weak D call: TRBD2 (5 bases). CDR3 residues: CASSKGLDYEQYF. The CDR3 DNA sequence: TGTGCCAGCAGTAAAGGACTTGACTACGAGCAGTACTTC.